One and the same sample provided the 3 T cell receptor beta chains below, sequenced in a study of T-cell memory formation after mild COVID-19. Via MiXCR, TCRdb re-called the 5' RACE reads, giving one row per CDR3 protein. The sample includes approximately 180,000 distinct CDR3 sequences, more than 15% of them seen just once. Sequenced sample: PBMCs or a T cell subset sorted from them (not recorded which). The origin of the receptors is an adult woman who had mild COVID-19 (a few samples of this study predate the infection). Cell type and time point are not known.

The CDR3 loop reads CASSTGTATYNEQFF. The CDR3 DNA reads as TGTGCCAGCAGTACCGGGACAGCCACCTACAATGAGCAGTTCTTC. The rearrangement uses TRBV12-3 or TRBV12-4 and TRBJ2-1; 7 positions match TRBD1. V gave up 5 bases and J gave up 2 bases; unmatched junction bases: 6. The CDR3 totals 15 residues.

This clonotype showed up many times. The chain carries TRBV3-1 and TRBJ2-3, with 7 bases aligning to TRBD2. CDR1 and CDR2 (germline): LGHDT, YNNKEL (reference sequence). The CDR3 extends over 14 amino acids. V lost 4 bases, J lost 0 bases, and 1 base stayed unmatched. The CDR3, as DNA: TGTGCCAGCAGCCGTAGCGGGAGCACAGATACGCAGTATTTT. It yields the protein CASSRSGSTDTQYF.

In its sample, this clonotype was seen a few times. V and J are TRBV10-3 and TRBJ2-7; the match to TRBD2 covers 7 bases. CDR3 length: 14 amino acids. Germline loops: CDR1 ENHRY, CDR2 SYGVKD. Trimming at V came to 3 bases and at J to 6 bases, leaving 8 bases not matched to a gene. The CDR3 protein is CAISEGVSGREQYF. DNA of the CDR3: TGTGCCATCAGTGAAGGAGTTAGCGGGCGCGAGCAGTACTTC.